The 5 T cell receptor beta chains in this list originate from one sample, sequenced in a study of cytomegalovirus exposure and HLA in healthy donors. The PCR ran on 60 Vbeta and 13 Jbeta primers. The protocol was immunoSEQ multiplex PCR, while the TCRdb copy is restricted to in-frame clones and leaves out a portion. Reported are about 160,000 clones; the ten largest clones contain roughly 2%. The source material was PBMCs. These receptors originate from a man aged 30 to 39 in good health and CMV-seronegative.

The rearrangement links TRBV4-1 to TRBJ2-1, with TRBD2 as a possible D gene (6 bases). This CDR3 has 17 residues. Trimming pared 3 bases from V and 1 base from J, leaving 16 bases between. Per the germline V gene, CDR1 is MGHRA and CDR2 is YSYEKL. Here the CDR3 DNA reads TGCGCCAGCAGCCAGGGACTGACGGGTGGGTCCTACAATGAGCAGTTCTTC. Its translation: CASSQGLTGGSYNEQFF.

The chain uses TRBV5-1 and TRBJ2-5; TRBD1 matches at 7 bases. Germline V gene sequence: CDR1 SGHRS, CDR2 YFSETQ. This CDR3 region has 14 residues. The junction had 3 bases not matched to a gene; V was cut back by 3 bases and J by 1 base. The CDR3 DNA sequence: TGCGCCAGCAGCTCCGGGACAGTCCAAGAGACCCAGTACTTC. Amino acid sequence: CASSSGTVQETQYF.

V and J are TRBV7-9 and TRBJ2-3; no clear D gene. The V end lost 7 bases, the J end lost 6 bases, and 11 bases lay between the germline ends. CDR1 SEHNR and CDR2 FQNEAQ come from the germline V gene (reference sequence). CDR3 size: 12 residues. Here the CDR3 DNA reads TGTGCCAGCACCCTATCTTCCGATACGCAGTATTTT. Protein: CASTLSSDTQYF. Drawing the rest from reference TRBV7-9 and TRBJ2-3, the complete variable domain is DTGVSQNPRHKITKRGQNVTFRCDPISEHNRLYWYRQTLGQGPEFLTYFQNEAQLEKSRLLSDRFSAERPKGSFSTLEIQRTEQGDSAMYLCASTLSSDTQYFGPGTRLTVL.

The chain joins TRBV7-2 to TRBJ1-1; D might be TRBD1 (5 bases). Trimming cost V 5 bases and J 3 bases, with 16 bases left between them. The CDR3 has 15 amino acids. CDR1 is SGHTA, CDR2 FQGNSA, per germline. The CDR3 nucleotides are TGTGCCAGCAGCCCTCCGGGGGGACCTTACACTGAAGCTTTCTTT. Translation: CASSPPGGPYTEAFF.

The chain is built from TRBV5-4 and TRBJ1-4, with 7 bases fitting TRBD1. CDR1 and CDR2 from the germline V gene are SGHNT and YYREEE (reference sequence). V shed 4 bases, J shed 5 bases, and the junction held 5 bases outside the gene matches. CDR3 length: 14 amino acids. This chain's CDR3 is CASSGRTGNEKLFF. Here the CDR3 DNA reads TGTGCCAGCAGCGGCCGGACAGGCAATGAAAAACTGTTTTTT.